The sequence of this T cell receptor (beta chain) was determined in a study of T cell responses to AZD1222 COVID-19 vaccine (dated by TCRdb to the early 2020s). With regard to the full study: AZD1222 recipients given second doses at about 4 weeks or at about 12 weeks were pooled, since spike-specific TCR depth and breadth were not found to differ between the two schedules. Enrollment into the trials was organized by age into subgroups of 18-55, 56-69 and 70-plus years, and those subgroups contained around 150, 28 and 57 TCR-sequenced participants, respectively. A total of 230 or so trial participants underwent TCR sequencing, of whom 207 received two doses of AZD1222 and about 26 received two doses of the MenACWY control vaccine.

General conclusions and limits of the study: Most participants were white British and females outnumbered males, and the authors suggested that clonal diversity may have been underestimated. Because no samples from the day 14 peak response were available, repertoires could be characterized only after the peak T cell response. After two AZD1222 doses, both the breadth and the depth of spike-specific TCRs were significantly higher than at day 0 and than in MenACWY recipients. In the small 56-69-year group, the increase in depth fell short of significance, most likely because of low power. Nearly half of unique spike-specific TCRs reportedly recognized epitopes outside regions mutated in the B.1.351 and B.1.1.7 variants. Conclusions about previously exposed vaccinees are limited because only six or seven AZD1222 recipients were SARS-CoV-2 seropositive at baseline. CD4 TCRs associated with the vaccine covered the entire spike protein, and the dominant responses were in regions 160-218 and 743-854.

In regard to this clone: Its target antigen remains unknown. No base-level quality is on record; no much larger clone is a single base apart.

Taken with the paper, the label for time point translates to: baseline before first vaccination. Vaccinee samples were obtained from the UK trials COV001 and COV002, which included a single-blind randomized controlled phase 2/3 trial of AZD1222 (ChAdOx1 nCoV-19) in healthy adults. Trial participant PBMC samples were collected at day 0 and day 28 after the second dose for TCRbeta chain sequencing. The CDR3, from cysteine to phenylalanine, totals 14 residues. Just the 42-base CDR3 DNA is kept, in frame starting at base 1. The germline V gene gives CDR1 as KGHSH and CDR2 as LQKENI. Deletion took 5 bases off V and 8 bases off J, with a span of 18 bases between the germline ends. The CDR3 regions of human TCRbeta chains were analyzed by immunosequencing. The authors processed their data as follows. TCRs in the repertoires were compared against a reference library of SARS-CoV-2-specific TCRs that had been generated with the MIRA antigen-specificity platform. Breadth was defined as the fraction of unique TCRs that were SARS-CoV-2-associated, and depth was defined as the fraction of total T cells that were SARS-CoV-2-associated. Using the MIRA data, each spike-specific TCR was assigned both to the spike region to which the TCR was reactive and to a CD4 or CD8 class. Log10-transformed breadth and depth values were compared by one-way ANOVA with Sidak's multiple comparisons tests. This immuneACCESS table, as held by TCRdb, lists in-frame sequences with V and J called but not all clones. Of the missing ones, under half trace to an unresolved V gene in checked studies; the others have no known cause. D and trimming were read from the DNA, whereas the V and J calls and clone size are those reported in that table. The sample yields 90,000 to 150,000 clones; 88% were counted once. The ten top clones hold 4% to 6% of the sample.

Sequences were derived from peripheral blood, sampled on day 0 of AZD1222 vaccination. Recombination joined TRBV18 with TRBJ1-2, with TRBD1 tentatively as D gene (5 bases match). This clonotype originated in an adult in good health. The DNA sequence reads TGTGCCAGCTCAGCGCAGGGTCGTGAAAAAGGCTACACCTTC. Its protein reads: CASSAQGREKGYTF.